This T cell receptor beta chain was sequenced for a study of CD8 T cells in Susac syndrome (dated by TCRdb to between 2017 and 2020). For the wider study: Among the sequenced Susac syndrome patients, about 6 had clinically active disease and fewer than 10 were in clinical remission. At the time of blood withdrawal, Susac syndrome patients were either therapy-naive, taking corticosteroids (with some also receiving IVIg), or on IVIg alone. Whether CD8+ T cell activation and differentiation in Susac syndrome was antigen driven was tested using repertoire sequencing. Results the study describes overall, beyond this receptor: The TCR sequencing and HLA analysis was acknowledged to have included a relatively small number of individuals. No clonal expansion was detected in the CD4+ T cell repertoire of Susac syndrome patients.

Peripheral blood CD8+ and CD4+ T cells from healthy donors, Susac syndrome patients and multiple sclerosis patients were profiled by high-throughput TCR beta sequencing. Susac syndrome patients met recently defined diagnostic criteria for definite or probable disease. CD8+ TEMRA cells were enriched by FACS, while bulk CD8+ and CD4+ T cells were purified by magnetic negative isolation. Blood was collected in EDTA tubes and processed within 24 hours, with PBMCs isolated through density gradient centrifugation. PBMCs intended for TCR sequencing were cryopreserved in liquid nitrogen and were subsequently thawed in a 37 degrees C water bath. The sorted or isolated CD4+, CD8+ and CD8+ TEMRA cells had a purity of 90% or higher. CDR1 and CDR2, looked up from the germline V gene, are SGDLS and YYNGEE. Trimming takes 2 bases off V and 6 bases off J; junction bases not matched to a gene: 8. The CDR3 covers 15 residues, taking in both the cysteine and the phenylalanine. Only the CDR3 part of the read is kept: 45 bases, read in frame from the first base.

RNA was extracted using the RNeasy kit, and about 0.45 to 1 ug of the RNA was reverse transcribed with random hexamers. TCR beta CDR3 regions were amplified with the immunoSEQ multiplex PCR assay covering 54 Vbeta and 13 Jbeta segments. PCR amplification bias was corrected using a synthetic template baseline for primer optimization and computational correction. The published analysis was carried out like this. Only productive sequences were kept, with reads annotated to V, D and J genes according to IMGT and analyzed in immunoSEQ Analyzer. Clonality was computed as one minus Shannon entropy normalized by log2 of the number of productive unique sequences. Public and private clones were assessed among the 100 most prevalent clones of each patient and control. A clone was defined as Susac-specific if it was absent from the healthy and MS cohorts, from roughly 980 published viral clones and from other ImmuneACCESS disease sequences. TCRdb trimmed the raw reads at Q25, called clones with MiXCR and kept productive beta chains. Here each entry gathers all rows of one CDR3 protein and keeps the most common genes and DNA. TCRdb, not the original authors, processed these V and J calls. Across this sample there are 200,000 to 300,000 distinct CDR3 sequences, with almost 97% seen only once. Together, the top ten hold approximately 0.1% of the sample.

A note on this clonotype: What antigen it recognizes has not been identified. One base away there is no much larger clone; base qualities are not given.

Sequencing was performed on CD4+ T cells from PBMCs. The clonotype was recovered from a human donor with Susac syndrome. The chain uses TRBV9 and TRBJ2-1; 7 of the junction bases match TRBD2. The CDR3 protein: CASSVSGSPGNEQFF. Read as DNA, the sequence is TGTGCCAGCAGCGTTAGCGGGTCCCCCGGCAATGAGCAGTTCTTC.